The 10 T cell receptor beta chains presented below share a single source sample, sequenced in a study of blood T cell repertoires in COVID-19. TCRdb's table, derived via immunoSEQ multiplex PCR, lists solely in-frame clones and lacks some. The repertoire has 100,000 or so clones, roughly 80% of them found once; the top ten carry 15% to 17%. The sequencing input was peripheral blood. The receptor source for this set is a woman older than 75 with acute or convalescent COVID-19.

The DNA for the CDR3 is TGCGCCAGCAGCCCCGATCGGGATACGCAGTATTTT. Translation gives CASSPDRDTQYF. This chain links TRBV5-1 with TRBJ2-3; D remains unclear. The CDR3 contains 12 residues. Trimming removed 4 bases from V and 6 bases from J, with 9 bases in between. Per germline, CDR1 SGHRS and CDR2 YFSETQ. The entire variable domain, with the rest obtained from reference TRBV5-1 and TRBJ2-3, is as follows: KAGVTQTPRYLIKTRGQQVTLSCSPISGHRSVSWYQQTPGQGLQFLFEYFSETQRNKGNFPGRFSGRQFSNSRSEMNVSTLELGDSALYLCASSPDRDTQYFGPGTRLTVL.

The CDR3 region has the DNA TGCGCCAGCAGCTTGGTAATAGCGGGAGGACAGACCCAGTACTTC. Translated: CASSLVIAGGQTQYF. The chain carries TRBV5-1 and TRBJ2-5, with 10 bases identical to TRBD2. V lost 0 bases and J lost 6; bases outside the gene matches: 5. CDR1 is SGHRS, CDR2 YFSETQ, per germline. The CDR3 covers 15 residues.

The chain carries TRBV5-1 and TRBJ2-5; D unresolved. The CDR3 has 13 amino acids. Germline CDR1 and CDR2: SGHRS and YFSETQ. V was trimmed by 4 bases and J by 3 bases, leaving 10 bases between them. The CDR3 loop reads CASSMAGEETQYF. The CDR3 nucleotides read TGCGCCAGCAGCATGGCAGGTGAAGAGACCCAGTACTTC.

This rearrangement joins TRBV13 to TRBJ2-6, with 11 positions matching TRBD1. J gave up 0 bases and V 4 bases, and 5 bases lay outside the gene matches. There are 18 residues in the CDR3. The germline V gene has CDR1 PRHDT and CDR2 FYEKMQ (reference sequence). The CDR3 loop reads CASSSPGTGGSGANVLTF. CDR3 bases: TGTGCCAGCAGCTCCCCCGGGACAGGGGGCTCTGGGGCCAACGTCCTGACTTTC.

The gene calls are TRBV29-1 and TRBJ2-2; 10 bases map to TRBD1. The CDR3 sequence is 14 residues long. The germline V gene encodes CDR1 SQVTM and CDR2 ANQGSEA. With V trimmed by 6 bases and J by 7 bases, 8 bases remained unmatched. CDR3 protein: CSVGDRGPRGELFF. The CDR3 DNA reads TGCAGCGTAGGGGACAGGGGTCCCCGCGGGGAGCTGTTTTTT.

The CDR3 loop is CASSETLAGGSEQYV. The CDR3 DNA reads TGTGCCAGCAGCGAAACACTAGCGGGAGGATCCGAGCAGTACGTC. The chain is built from TRBV3-1 (or the pseudogene TRBV3-2) and TRBJ2-7; TRBD2 matches 12 bases. V shed 5 bases, J shed 6 bases, and the junction held 8 bases outside the gene matches. Germline CDR1 and CDR2: LGHDT and YNNKEL (reference sequence). The CDR3 is made up of 15 amino acids.

This rearrangement joins TRBV3-1 (or the pseudogene TRBV3-2) to TRBJ1-1, with 11 nucleotides matching TRBD1. The germline CDR1 and CDR2 sequences are LGHDT and YNNKEL (reference sequence). The V and J ends lost 7 bases and 0 bases, in that order; junction bases with no gene match: 10. The CDR3 covers 17 residues. DNA for the CDR3: TGTGCCAGCAACCGGACAGGGGGCGCCAAGATGAACACTGAAGCTTTCTTT. This gives the protein CASNRTGGAKMNTEAFF.

V is TRBV28 and J is TRBJ1-5; TRBD1 is a possible D gene (6 bases). This CDR3 region has 14 residues. Trimming cost V 6 bases and J 7 bases, with 16 bases left between them. Germline CDR1 is MDHEN and CDR2 is SYDVKM. The CDR3 sequence is CASSPYRDGQPQHF. CDR3 bases: TGTGCCAGCAGCCCCTACAGGGACGGCCAGCCCCAGCATTTT.

The chain links TRBV7-9 to TRBJ2-6; 7 nucleotides line up with TRBD1. The germline V gene has CDR1 SEHNR and CDR2 FQNEAQ (reference sequence). Trimming at V came to 3 bases and at J to 0 bases, leaving 8 bases not matched to a gene. CDR3 length equals 18 residues. As DNA, the CDR3 is TGTGCCAGCAGCTTCCCAATGGGACAGATCTCTGGGGCCAACGTCCTGACTTTC. Protein product: CASSFPMGQISGANVLTF.

The count of this clone is one. The V gene is TRBV6-5, the J gene TRBJ2-2; TRBD2 matches at 10 bases. The CDR3 runs to 15 residues. Per germline, CDR1 MNHEY and CDR2 SVGAGI. Losses at the gene ends were 6 bases for V and 5 bases for J; bases not matched to a gene: 6. In nucleotides, the CDR3 is TGTGCCAGCAGATTAGCGGGAGGTCGGACCGGGGAGCTGTTTTTT. Residues: CASRLAGGRTGELFF.